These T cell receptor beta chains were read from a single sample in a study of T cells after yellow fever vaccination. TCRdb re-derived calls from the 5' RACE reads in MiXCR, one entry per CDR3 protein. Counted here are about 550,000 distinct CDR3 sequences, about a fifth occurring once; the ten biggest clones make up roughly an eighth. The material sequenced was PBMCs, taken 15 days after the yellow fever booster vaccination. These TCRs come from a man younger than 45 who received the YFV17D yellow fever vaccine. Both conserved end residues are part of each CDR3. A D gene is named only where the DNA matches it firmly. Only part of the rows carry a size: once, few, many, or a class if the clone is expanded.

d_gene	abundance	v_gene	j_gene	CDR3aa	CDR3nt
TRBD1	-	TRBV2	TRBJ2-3	CASNRDRGTDTQYF	TGTGCCTCGAACCGGGACAGGGGCACAGATACGCAGTATTTT
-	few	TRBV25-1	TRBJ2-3	CASSAMMRDTQYF	TGTGCCAGCAGTGCGATGATGAGGGATACGCAGTATTTT
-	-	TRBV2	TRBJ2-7	CASTALYEQYF	TGTGCCAGCACCGCGCTCTACGAGCAGTACTTC
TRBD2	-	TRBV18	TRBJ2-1	CASSRRLAGNYNEQFF	TGTGCCAGCTCACGCCGACTAGCGGGAAACTACAATGAGCAGTTCTTC
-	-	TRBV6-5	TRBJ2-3	CASSYSLTDTQYF	TGTGCCAGCAGTTACTCGCTCACAGATACGCAGTATTTT
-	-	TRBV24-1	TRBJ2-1	CATSDKRGAGLDNEQFF	TGTGCCACCAGCGATAAGAGGGGGGCCGGGTTGGATAATGAGCAGTTCTTC
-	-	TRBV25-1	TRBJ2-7	CASSGSGGIPEQYF	TGTGCCAGCAGTGGAAGCGGCGGAATCCCCGAGCAGTACTTC
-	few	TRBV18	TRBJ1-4	CASSPQSLQALGGELFF	TGTGCCAGCTCACCGCAGTCCCTACAGGCCCTAGGTGGAGAACTGTTTTTT
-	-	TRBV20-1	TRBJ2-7	CSARDDKGAYEQYF	TGCAGTGCTAGAGATGACAAGGGGGCCTACGAGCAGTACTTC
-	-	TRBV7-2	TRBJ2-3	CASSFQTADTQYF	TGTGCCAGCAGCTTCCAAACCGCAGATACGCAGTATTTT
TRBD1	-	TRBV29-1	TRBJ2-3	CSVFQGADTQYF	TGCAGCGTTTTTCAGGGGGCAGATACGCAGTATTTT
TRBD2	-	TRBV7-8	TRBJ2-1	CASSLAGGPTSNEQFF	TGTGCCAGCAGTTTAGCGGGAGGGCCGACGAGCAATGAGCAGTTCTTC
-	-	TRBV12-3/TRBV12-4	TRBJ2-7	CASSLQGGGSYEQYF	TGTGCCAGCAGCCTCCAGGGCGGAGGCTCCTACGAGCAGTACTTC
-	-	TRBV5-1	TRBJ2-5	CASSFSGSVQETQYF	TGCGCCAGCAGCTTCAGCGGGTCCGTCCAAGAGACCCAGTACTTC
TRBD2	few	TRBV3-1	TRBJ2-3	CASNYGGEVPGADTQYF	TGTGCCAGCAACTATGGGGGGGAGGTCCCGGGGGCAGATACGCAGTATTTT
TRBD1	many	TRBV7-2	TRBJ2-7	CASSLRTGTGRNEQYF	TGTGCCAGCAGCCTCCGTACCGGGACAGGGCGGAACGAGCAGTACTTC
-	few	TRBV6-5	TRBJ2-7	CASSYSITGSYEQYF	TGTGCCAGCAGTTACTCGATTACAGGATCCTACGAGCAGTACTTC